This paragraph reports one T cell receptor beta chain. The clone's antigen remains unknown. The cohort consisted of 650 to 850 healthy bone marrow donors. Cohort members were all nominally healthy when sampled, although unrecorded immune exposures were likely present. The donor tested CMV seronegative, placing the donor among the roughly 350 seronegative members of the cohort. A peripheral blood sample was provided by each donor, and peripheral blood mononuclear cells were used for TCR beta sequencing. The Qiagen DNeasy Blood Extraction Kit was used to extract genomic DNA from the blood cell samples. Measured from the cysteine to the phenylalanine, the CDR3 is 15 residues long. The DNA shown is the 45-base CDR3, in frame from base 1. After removal of 0 bases from V and 11 bases from J, the junction retains 10 bases not matched to a gene. The germline V gene specifies SGDLS as CDR1 and YYNGEE as CDR2.

Library preparation used the immunoSEQ multiplex PCR assay. For the multiplex PCR, a mixture combining 60 forward primers for TCR Vbeta segments and 13 reverse primers for TCR Jbeta segments was used. The CDR3 region of rearranged TCR beta genes was amplified from genomic DNA by a multiplex PCR assay. Amplified TCR beta libraries were sequenced as 87-base-pair reads on the Illumina HiSeq System. For the original study's pipeline: A later analysis counted approximately 84 million unique TCR beta chains across the 670 or so repertoires, and around 12 million of these chains were shared by at least two donors. To remove PCR and sequencing errors, raw reads were error-corrected and collapsed into unique sequences using a nearest-neighbor algorithm that merged closely related sequences. CDR3 sequences were aligned to IMGT reference sequences to assign V, D and J gene segments. For a sequence to be retained, a match of at least six nucleotides was required to both a V gene segment and a J gene segment. A rearrangement counted as productive if the CDR3 had no stop codons and remained in frame with V and J, and every other rearrangement counted as non-productive. CDR3 was defined according to IMGT convention as the region running from the second conserved V-encoded cysteine to the conserved J-encoded phenylalanine. The earlier analysis of 587 of the donors excluded sequences that lacked an unambiguous match to a single V gene segment. An earlier analysis of several hundred of the donors classified V segments as functional when productive rearrangements were above 56.7% and as segregating when the standard deviation between donors was above 5%. A statistical classification framework was developed to diagnose cytomegalovirus status using the catalog of TCR beta chain sequences. In a later analysis, TCR nucleotide sequences were compared against IMGT/GENE-DB human TR gene sequences so that V and J genes could be assigned. Using the TCRdist pipeline, a later analysis assigned CDR3 sequences along with most-parsimonious VDJ recombination scenarios. In a later analysis, each TCR beta chain was defined by its CDR3 amino acid sequence together with its V-gene family, and reads lacking a unique V-gene family were excluded. As a way to deal with suspected cross-contamination and a sequencing artifact, a later analysis dropped 450 to 600 nucleotide sequences that were highly shared and had low generation probability. A later analysis calculated a clonal expansion index for each public chain from normalized within-repertoire ranks of inferred template counts. A later analysis computed generation probabilities with a VDJ recombination model fitted to out-of-frame rearrangements, and checked the results against IGoR. In a later analysis, hypergeometric tests were used to score TCR-TCR, TCR-HLA and TCR-CMV co-occurrence, with a repertoire-size bias correction applied to TCR pairs. To estimate false discovery rates, a later analysis permuted the HLA or CMV assignments 20 times. In a later analysis, co-occurring TCRs were grouped with DBSCAN, and TCRdist sequence similarity was added when clustering was performed within HLA-allele-positive subsets. Repertoires with fewer than 30,000 or more than 120,000 public chains, plus five repertoires with anomalous nucleotide sharing, were excluded from co-occurrence clustering. Here the immuneACCESS table is served through TCRdb, limited to in-frame sequences with V and J called. Missing clones are a known gap in these copies; in checked studies unresolved V genes cover under half, and the rest lacks a known reason. V and J calls and clone size follow that table, whereas D and trimming were derived from the DNA. For this sample, the table gives some 120,000 clones. Jointly, the top ten make up approximately 3.8% of the sample.

The source of the sample is a study of cytomegalovirus exposure and HLA in healthy donors (dated by TCRdb to between 2016 and 2019). Notes on the research overall: An earlier analysis of approximately 640 of the donors reported roughly 300 Gb of sequence data and around 110 million unique TCR beta sequences from about 179 million T cells. An early release that covered about 600 HLA-typed donors contained around 300 gigabases of sequencing data and tens of millions of unique TCR sequences. Of the 350 to 450 genotyped donors, roughly 85% fell in the genetic ancestry cluster associated with self-reported Caucasian donors. The study was designed to test whether signatures of past pathogen exposure could be identified by cataloging public T cell receptors. The study profiled the T cell repertoires of some 610 subjects by immunosequencing and related them to cytomegalovirus serostatus. Besides the first cohort of around 670 subjects, a separate validation cohort made up of over 95 different subjects was used. The study combined high-throughput TCR immunosequencing, statistical association of individual TCRs with disease status, and machine learning to predict cytomegalovirus infection status. A later analysis re-analyzed previously published TCR beta repertoires from roughly 690 donors and added high-resolution HLA genotyping to study TCR occurrence patterns. In the later analysis, no new phenotypic data were used to find candidate immune exposures; instead, reliance was placed on TCR beta sequences and their occurrence across donors. An earlier analysis of a few hundred of the donors applied high-throughput TCR beta sequencing to assess whether each TCR beta V gene segment acted as functional or pseudogenic. Alongside the repertoire data, information on donor age, sex, ethnicity and CMV serostatus was compiled. A later genetic analysis used genome-wide SNP genotypes for 398 of the 666 donors, treating that subset as a discovery cohort. Every repertoire in the discovery cohort had been generated on one and the same sequencing platform. HLA typing covered class I and class II loci at four-digit resolution. Typing coverage differed by locus: A, B, C, DRB1 and DQB1 were typed in about 629-640 donors, DQA1 in 522, DPA1 in some 570, and DPB1 in 450 to 490. A handful of DR-DQ haplotypes were handled as single units for association and clustering because linkage in the cohort was strong. Across around 400 genotyped donors of the cohort, an average of approximately 220,000 unique TCR beta nucleotide sequences per donor were sequenced, and roughly 17% of those sequences were non-productive. Overall results and qualifications from the work: Correlated functional status among segregating V segments might be attributable to linkage disequilibrium, but an unknown experimental factor could not be ruled out. This cohort had only TCR beta chains sequenced, and the lack of alpha or paired-chain data limited which features could be detected. The only immune exposure information available for the cohort was CMV serostatus. In a later analysis, HLA-associated TCR beta chains were found to be more clonally expanded and to have lower generation probabilities than equally common non-associated chains. A further reported finding was that TCR beta sequences accurately predicted the HLA-A and HLA-B alleles for most subjects in the first cohort. The sequencing pipeline was judged likely to have produced a cluster of highly shared sequence variants as a technical artifact. According to a later analysis, most CMV-associated TCR beta chains appeared to be HLA-restricted, and the HLA associations seemed to be driven largely by CMV exposure. At a false discovery rate of 0.05, a later analysis linked about 17,000 TCR beta sequences to specific HLA alleles. An association between a missense DCLRE1C variant and V-gene and J-gene trimming of TCR beta chains was found in a later genetic analysis and replicated in an independent cohort. In the study, around 150 TCR beta chains were listed as associated with cytomegalovirus. Because some donors lacked HLA typing at each locus, the association tests relied only on the typed subset. The classifier was reported to diagnose cytomegalovirus status with high specificity and sensitivity in both the original cohort and the validation cohort. Three of the identified cytomegalovirus-associated TCR beta chains were confirmed in vitro to be specific for cytomegalovirus antigens. In a later analysis, TCR association rates were found to vary across HLA loci, with the most associated TCRs seen for DRB1 alleles and the fewest for HLA-C alleles. Most TCR sequences were observed very rarely across donors, whereas some public TCRs were present in many individuals. Because the 87-base-pair reads could not distinguish some IMGT-functional V segments, including TRBV6-2 and TRBV6-3, those segments were excluded. The authors suggested that the approach could potentially be generalized to other disease states and immunological phenotypes. A later analysis reported that several top co-occurrence clusters appeared linked to parvovirus B19, influenza, CMV and Epstein-Barr virus. When HLA alleles, especially DR and DQ, strongly co-occurred, TCR associations were difficult to assign to individual alleles. Sequencing depth was assumed to be roughly uniform across donors in the presence/absence analyses, though that assumption may not hold. Broadly in line with IMGT annotations, most TCR beta V segments showed up in productive rearrangements about 87% or about 30% of the time in an earlier analysis of 587 of the donors. According to a later genetic analysis, donors in an Asian-associated ancestry cluster had fewer N-insertions in productive TCRs than the approximately 670-donor mean. Over 15 rarely observed V segments, including chromosome 9 orphons, were excluded from the earlier analysis of approximately 600 of the donors because counts were too low.

This sequence was found in a man younger than 35 in good health and CMV-seronegative. The chain is assembled from TRBV9 and TRBJ2-2, with 7 bases in between that match TRBD2. Source material: PBMCs. The sequenced DNA: TGTGCCAGCAGCGTAGCCGGGGCGGGAGTAAGCGAGCTGTTTTTT. Translation gives CASSVAGAGVSELFF.